The subject of this entry is one T cell receptor beta chain. Its target is not known. This sample stems from a study of naive and memory T cell subsets. Study findings and constraints: The power law exponent of TCR abundance differed between naive and memory cells. A few larger clonotypes appeared in naive repertoires, especially CD8, possibly memory cells re-expressing CD45RA. In naive cells, over 90% of TCR sequences were seen only once. Activation and differentiation may alter RNA-based TCR counts.

Cells stained for CD3, CD4, CD8, CD45RA and CD27 were sorted into four subsets. The beta constant-region primer was an equimolar mix of two oligonucleotides covering TRBC1 and TRBC2. Nested alpha and beta constant-region primers with the SP2 primer drove four PCR rounds on ligated cDNA. TCRdb redid the calling of the UMI-ligation and nested PCR reads with MiXCR, one entry per CDR3 protein. The data hold over 110,000 distinct CDR3 sequences, with 15% to 25% observed a single time. The germline CDR1 and CDR2 sequences are LNHDA and SQIVND (reference sequence). Trimming took 1 base from V and 9 from J, leaving 10 bases between them. This CDR3 has 13 residues.

This clonotype was obtained from a human donor in good health. The chain employs TRBV19 and TRBJ2-1; D might be TRBD1 or TRBD2, each matching 5 bases. Sequenced: naive CD8+ T cells from blood. Written as DNA, the CDR3 is TGTGCCAGTAGTATAGGTGGGGGTCCTGAGCAGTTCTTC. Its translation: CASSIGGGPEQFF. The full variable domain, completed using reference TRBV19 and TRBJ2-1, is DGGITQSPKYLFRKEGQNVTLSCEQNLNHDAMYWYRQDPGQGLRLIYYSQIVNDFQKGDIAEGYSVSREKKESFPLTVTSAQKNPTAFYLCASSIGGGPEQFFGPGTRLTVL.